The 11 T cell receptor beta chains below were found in one sample sequenced in a study of CD8 T cells in Susac syndrome. Reverse transcription used roughly 0.5 to 1 ug RNA and random hexamers. MiXCR, applied by TCRdb to the immunoSEQ multiplex PCR reads, yields one record per CDR3 protein. The data hold some 190,000 distinct CDR3 sequences, with less than 95% observed a single time. The sample was CD4+ T cells from PBMCs. The receptors here all came from a human donor in good health.

The V and J genes are TRBV4-2 and TRBJ2-5; 9 bases are shared with TRBD2. The CDR3 runs to 14 residues. Germline V gives CDR1 LGHNA, CDR2 YNFKEQ. Trimming cost V 3 bases and J 4 bases; bases outside gene matches: 3. The CDR3 nucleotides are TGTGCCAGCAGCCATACGCGGGAGGGAGAGACCCAGTACTTC. Protein product: CASSHTREGETQYF.

V usage is TRBV20-1 and J usage is TRBJ1-5; 7 bases align to TRBD1. The CDR3 extends over 15 amino acids. V dropped 5 bases and J dropped 2; count of bases not matched to a gene: 9. Looked up from germline, CDR1 is DFQATT and CDR2 is SNEGSKA (reference sequence). The CDR3 DNA reads TGCAGTGCTGGGGGACAGTCGGATGGCAATCAGCCCCAGCATTTT. Protein product: CSAGGQSDGNQPQHF.

The CDR3 DNA reads as TGTGCCAGCAGCTCCCCAGTGCAGCAGTACTTC. Translated: CASSSPVQQYF. This chain connects TRBV7-2 to TRBJ2-7, with unresolved D. The germline gives CDR1 SGHTA, CDR2 FQGNSA. V was shortened by 4 bases and J by 8 bases, with 9 bases between the two germline ends. The length of the CDR3 is 11 residues.

V usage is TRBV28 and J usage is TRBJ2-5; 7 nucleotides line up with TRBD1. V trimming: 4 bases; J trimming: 7 bases; junction bases outside the gene matches: 9. Germline CDR1 and CDR2: MDHEN and SYDVKM. The CDR3 totals 14 residues. The chain's CDR3 is CASSSGQREGTQYF. As DNA, the CDR3 is TGTGCCAGCAGTTCGGGACAGCGAGAAGGGACCCAGTACTTC.

The genes are TRBV7-3 and TRBJ2-3; TRBD1 or TRBD2 may be the D gene (5 bases each). V dropped 2 bases and J dropped 1 base, with 10 bases sitting between them. The CDR3 runs 15 residues. CDR1 and CDR2 (germline): SGHTA, FQGTGA. The CDR3 spells CASSLRGDRTDTQYF. In nucleotides, the CDR3 is TGTGCCAGCAGCTTACGAGGGGACCGCACAGATACGCAGTATTTT.

The chain is built from TRBV30 and TRBJ2-2; D gene uncertain. The CDR3 has 11 amino acids. Trimming shortened V by 4 bases and J by 5 bases, and 5 bases separated the two germline ends. The germline V gene encodes CDR1 GTSNPN and CDR2 SVGIG (reference sequence). The CDR3, as DNA: TGTGCCTGGACTGGAACCGGGGAGCTGTTTTTT. Encoded protein: CAWTGTGELFF.

CDR3 loop: CATSGPTTRETQYF. The CDR3 DNA reads as TGTGCCACCAGTGGACCCACGACGAGAGAGACCCAGTACTTC. V usage is TRBV24-1 and J usage is TRBJ2-5; D gene ambiguous. The V gene lost 5 bases and the J gene lost 4 bases, with 13 bases spanning the gap. The germline gives CDR1 KGHDR, CDR2 SFDVKD. The length of the CDR3 is 14 residues.

The chain combines TRBV20-1 with TRBJ2-7, with D possibly matching TRBD2 (6 bases). V lost 6 bases and J lost 7, with 13 bases in between. This CDR3 is 11 amino acids long. Germline lookup yields CDR1 DFQATT and CDR2 SNEGSKA (reference sequence). The CDR3 sequence is CSALGGREQYF. CDR3 in DNA: TGCAGTGCCCTTGGGGGGAGGGAGCAGTACTTC.

The rearrangement links TRBV30 to TRBJ2-3; D may be TRBD2 (6 bases). With 0 bases removed from V and 3 bases from J, the gap between germline ends came to 13 bases. Germline V CDR1 and CDR2: GTSNPN, SVGIG (reference sequence). The CDR3 loop spans 15 amino acids. CDR3 loop: CAWSVPGSWTDTQYF. Here the CDR3 DNA reads TGTGCCTGGAGTGTACCCGGGAGTTGGACAGATACGCAGTATTTT.

The chain joins TRBV18 to TRBJ2-1; D gene uncertain. V shed 0 bases and J shed 5 bases, with 11 bases lying between them. CDR1 is KGHSH, CDR2 LQKENI, per germline. The CDR3 is made up of 15 amino acids. CDR3 loop: CASSPPTGVDNEQFF. The CDR3 DNA reads TGTGCCAGCTCACCACCGACTGGCGTCGACAATGAGCAGTTCTTC.

The CDR3 loop reads CASRARGGNYGYTF. The DNA for the CDR3 is TGTGCCAGCAGGGCCAGGGGGGGTAACTATGGCTACACCTTC. The gene calls are TRBV2 and TRBJ1-2; 7 bases map to TRBD1. CDR3 size: 14 residues. The V gene's germline CDR1 is SNHLY and CDR2 FYNNEI. With V trimmed by 6 bases and J by 1 base, 5 bases remained unmatched.